A single TCR beta chain is shown here with its context. Its antigen specificity is not known. No base qualities exist here, and no much larger clone lies one base off it. The data were taken from a study of blood T cell repertoires in COVID-19 (dated by TCRdb to the early 2020s). Regarding the complete study: Samples covering the acute and convalescent phases of COVID-19 were provided by collaborators in the United States, Italy and Spain. The repertoires were released in a freely available public database intended as a resource for research on the immune response to SARS-CoV-2. Deeply sampled blood TCRbeta repertoires from subjects exposed to, actively infected with, or recovered from COVID-19 were included in the dataset. The prospective study material was composed of cDNA or gDNA derived from T cells, B-cell-depleted T cells, or PBMCs. Where available, HLA class I and class II types were taken from metadata supplied by the sample provider and were not determined by assay-based typing. The samples were drawn from the first 160 participants of the ongoing ImmuneRACE study and from 950 to 1,500 subjects provided by 6 global collaborators. The sample metadata nearly always contained a de-identified subject ID, COVID-19 status, age in years and sex.

TCRbeta CDR3 regions were amplified from genomic DNA by means of the immunoSEQ Assay, a bias-controlled multiplex PCR. The published analysis was carried out like this. The number of nucleated cells in each sample was estimated from the amplification of reference gene primers within the assay. Sequence reads were collapsed and filtered to measure the absolute abundance of every unique TCRbeta CDR3 rearrangement. For each sample, productive Simpson clonality was calculated as the square root of Simpson's diversity index over productive rearrangements. The clones in this table, taken by TCRdb from immuneACCESS, are in-frame only. Not every clone is retained; where verified, under half of the shortfall comes from an unresolved V gene, and the cause of the rest is unknown. Clonal size and the V and J genes are those of that table, whereas D and trimming came from the DNA. This sample comprises approximately 77,000 clones, roughly 90% of them detected only once. The leading ten clones occupy over 4% of the sample.

Whole blood was collected in K2EDTA tubes by collaborating institutions according to the institutions' own protocols. Collaborator samples were shipped for TCRbeta analysis as frozen whole blood, isolated PBMCs, or DNA extracted from either sample type. What the research found in general, with its limitations: The amount of clinical and demographic metadata varied by source and participant and was provided uncurated.

CDR1 and CDR2 (SGHRS, YFSETQ) derive from the germline V gene. From the cysteine through the phenylalanine, the CDR3 covers 14 amino acids. The kept DNA is CDR3 alone, 42 bases in frame from the first base. Trimmed from V: 3 bases; trimmed from J: 5 bases; junction bases lacking a gene match: 5. The chain joins TRBV5-1 to TRBJ2-3, and 8 junction bases match TRBD2. This TCR derives from a man aged 50-59 years with active COVID-19. The specimen was peripheral blood. This receptor carries the CDR3 CASSSTSEIDTQYF. The DNA is as follows: TGCGCCAGCAGCTCGACTAGCGAAATAGATACGCAGTATTTT. With all but the CDR3 taken from the reference TRBV5-1 and TRBJ2-3 genes, the full variable domain is: KAGVTQTPRYLIKTRGQQVTLSCSPISGHRSVSWYQQTPGQGLQFLFEYFSETQRNKGNFPGRFSGRQFSNSRSEMNVSTLELGDSALYLCASSSTSEIDTQYFGPGTRLTVL.